The sample holds a few counts of the clone carrying this TCR beta chain. No antigen is known for it. The junction and the germline gene differ at one end; a read error may be behind it. This sample was included in a study of blood T cells in healthy people across ages. Every sample had a minimum of 6 million PBMCs isolated. The germline gives CDR1 SGHRS, CDR2 YFSETQ. The CDR3 extends over 14 amino acids. Next came a second PCR, run for roughly 7 to 12 cycles, which used a sample-barcoded 5' primer along with a J-beta primer mix. A tag from a template-switch adaptor with 12 random nucleotides marked each cDNA molecule. MiXCR, applied by TCRdb to the 5' RACE reads, yields one record per CDR3 protein. The sample yields hundreds of thousands of distinct CDR3 sequences, 20% to 25% seen once. General study findings and limits: Estimated diversity, derived from one million T cells, was regarded as an underestimate. More naive CD4+ cells and higher diversity marked long-lived donors relative to aged donors.

The sequenced sample consisted of blood. This sequence was found in a man between 65 and 85 years old in good health. This chain joins TRBV5-1 and TRBJ2-5; weak D call: TRBD2 (5 bases). The J call may be faulty, since TRBJ2-7 better matches the DNA end. The CDR3 is CVSSLSTGSYEQYF. The CDR3 coding sequence is TGCGTCAGCAGCTTGTCGACGGGATCCTACGAGCAGTACTTC.